This T cell receptor (beta chain) was documented in a study of memory CD4+ T cells and cytomegalovirus serostatus. Across the whole study: Of the healthy Belgian adults, 8 to 10 were CMV seropositive and about 24 seronegative. Study results and caveats: Repertoires predicted CMV serostatus with median bootstrapped AUC of approximately 0.95.

This clone appeared a few times. The antigen remains unidentified. The sort gate was single viable CD3+CD4+CD8-CD45RO+ cells for memory CD4+ T cells. CMV serostatus came from serum IgG against pp150, pp28, p38, p52. As processed by the authors: Out-of-frame sequences were removed, leaving roughly 2,200,000 distinct TCRbeta sequences. Sequencing used immunoSEQ multiplex PCR; TCRdb keeps in-frame clones, though not all of them. Clone size and V and J calls were adopted from that table, with D and trimming inferred from the DNA. The data hold about 46,000 clones, with 75% to 85% observed a single time. CDR1 is MNHNS and CDR2 is SASEGT in the germline V gene. The CDR3 length is 13 residues. Between the trimmed V and J ends, which lost 4 bases and 2 bases, there was a span of 8 bases.

The sequenced material came from memory CD4+ T cells from blood. The gene calls are TRBV6-1 and TRBJ1-2; D gene unclear. The receptor was derived from an adult in good health and CMV-seronegative. This CDR3 reads CASSAGANYGYTF. The CDR3 DNA is TGTGCCAGCAGTGCAGGTGCAAACTATGGCTACACCTTC.